A selection of T cell receptor beta chains follows, all from one sample in a study of preoperative IRX-2 immunotherapy in early breast cancer. Assay: immunoSEQ multiplex PCR; the TCRdb copy retains only in-frame clones and omits some. Seen here are about 62,000 clones, roughly 94% observed once, and the top ten hold around 1.5%. The sample was gathered from a patient treated with IRX-2 immunotherapy. The receptor set was obtained from a human donor with breast cancer. CDR3s leave out the opening cysteine and the closing phenylalanine or tryptophan. A D gene is named only where the DNA matches it firmly.

length	D	V	CDR3
13	TRBD2	TRBV28	ASISWGGEYNEQF
13	.	TRBV7-3	ASSLTPAATGEAF
15	TRBD1	TRBV5-4	ASSVKTGGAYQETQY
15	TRBD2	TRBV5-4	ASSLGSLAGAKDTQY
13	.	TRBV19	ASSPVGWARQTQY
12	TRBD2	TRBV2	ASSGGGSLGEQY
9	.	TRBV30	AWSSGNTIY
14	.	TRBV4-3	ASSPGLGKGNQPQH
13	TRBD2	TRBV18	ASSDAGESKNIQY
10	.	TRBV30	AWSPADTEAF